This is a list of T cell receptor beta chains from one sample in a study of PD-1 blockade in classical Hodgkin lymphoma. TCRdb's table, derived via immunoSEQ multiplex PCR, lists solely in-frame clones and lacks some. Altogether 25,000 to 35,000 clones are present, over 80% being singletons, with the ten largest covering over 20%. Sequencing used peripheral blood mononuclear cells (PBMCs), obtained before the second cycle of nivolumab. All receptors derive from a human donor with classical Hodgkin lymphoma. CDR3s include the opening cysteine and the closing phenylalanine or tryptophan. A D gene is named only where the DNA matches it firmly. Rows give clone size only sometimes, using once, few, many, or a class for an expanded clone.

clone_size,d_call,v_call,j_call,cdr3_nt,cdr3_aa
-,-,TRBV2,TRBJ2-1,TGTGCCAGCAGGACGGACACTGGTGAGCAGTTCTTC,CASRTDTGEQFF
-,TRBD2,TRBV4-3,TRBJ2-4,TGCGCCAGCAGCGTAGGCGGGGGGCGAGTAGCCAAAAACATTCAGTACTTC,CASSVGGGRVAKNIQYF
-,-,TRBV7-8,TRBJ2-2,TGTGCCAGCAGCTTCGGACCCTTCGCCGGGGAGCTGTTTTTT,CASSFGPFAGELFF
-,TRBD2,TRBV27,TRBJ2-7,TGTGCCAGCAGTAAACCTAGCGGGAGTATCTACGAGCAGTACTTC,CASSKPSGSIYEQYF
-,-,TRBV7-9,TRBJ2-1,TGTGCCAGCAGCCCGGGGCGGTCCTACAATGAGCAGTTCTTC,CASSPGRSYNEQFF
-,-,TRBV30,TRBJ1-5,TGTGCCTGGAGCCCGAACAGGGCCCAGCCCCAGCATTTT,CAWSPNRAQPQHF
-,TRBD1,TRBV10-3,TRBJ2-5,TGTGCCATCAGTGTCGGACAGGCTCCCACTGAGACCCAGTACTTC,CAISVGQAPTETQYF
-,-,TRBV5-1,TRBJ1-3,TGCGCCAGCAGCCAGGTCGGGGGCCGCCTCTCTGGAAACACCATATATTTT,CASSQVGGRLSGNTIYF
-,-,TRBV4-2,TRBJ2-7,TGTGCCAGCAGCCAAAGTGGCAGACTAGGGGACGAGCAGTACTTC,CASSQSGRLGDEQYF
-,-,TRBV6-4,TRBJ2-6,TGTGCCAGCAGTCAACCCACACGACAAAGTCGGGCCAACGTCCTGACTTTC,CASSQPTRQSRANVLTF
-,-,TRBV6-9,TRBJ2-3,TGTGCCAGCAGTCTCACCCCGGGGGATACGCAGTATTTT,CASSLTPGDTQYF
-,TRBD2,TRBV9,TRBJ2-3,TGTGCCAGCAGCGTAAGTAGGGGACTAGCGGGCCGACTTGCTACGCAGTATTTT,CASSVSRGLAGRLATQYF
few,-,TRBV30,TRBJ1-2,TGTGCCTGGAGTGGTGGAAGGGGCGGCTACACCTTC,CAWSGGRGGYTF
-,TRBD1,TRBV6-6,TRBJ1-2,TGTGCCAGCAGGGGGACAGGGGACTATGGCTACACCTTC,CASRGTGDYGYTF
-,-,TRBV7-2,TRBJ1-4,TGTGCCAGCAGCTTACAGGGTGCAACTAATGAAAAACTGTTTTTT,CASSLQGATNEKLFF
-,-,TRBV4-3,TRBJ1-6,TGCGCCAGCAGCCAAGATCCCCAGAGGGGGAATTCACCCCTCCACTTT,CASSQDPQRGNSPLHF
-,-,TRBV10-3,TRBJ2-1,TGTGCCGCCGGTAACGCCGGTGAGCAGTTCTTC,CAAGNAGEQFF
-,-,TRBV9,TRBJ2-1,TGTGCCAGCAGCCTGAGAGGGGAGACCTCCTACAATGAGCAGTTCTTC,CASSLRGETSYNEQFF
-,-,TRBV6-5,TRBJ2-3,TGTGCCAGCAGGACGGCAGAGAATTGGGATACGCAGTATTTT,CASRTAENWDTQYF
-,TRBD2,TRBV27,TRBJ2-1,TGTGCCAGCAGATCGGGACTAGCGGGAGTAAATGAGCAGTTCTTC,CASRSGLAGVNEQFF
-,TRBD2,TRBV7-3,TRBJ2-3,TGTGCCAGCAGCCTGACTAGCGGGAGGGATACGCAGTATTTT,CASSLTSGRDTQYF
few,-,TRBV5-1,TRBJ1-1,TGCGCCAGCAGCTTGGTCGAGGGGACTGAAGCTTTCTTT,CASSLVEGTEAFF
-,TRBD1,TRBV7-2,TRBJ1-2,TGTGCCAGCAGCTTACCAGGGGGCTATGGCTACACCTTC,CASSLPGGYGYTF
-,TRBD1,TRBV7-9,TRBJ2-3,TGTGCCAGCGACCGAGGACAGGGGTCCACAGATACGCAGTATTTT,CASDRGQGSTDTQYF
few,TRBD1,TRBV6-1,TRBJ1-4,TGTGCCAGCAGTGAAGACAGGGGCGAAAAACTGTTTTTT,CASSEDRGEKLFF
-,-,TRBV5-4,TRBJ1-1,TGTGCCAGCAGCTTGGGAGGACAGAACACTGAAGCTTTCTTT,CASSLGGQNTEAFF
-,TRBD1,TRBV12-5,TRBJ2-1,TGTGCTAGTGGTTTGACGAACAGGGGATCCTACAATGAGCAGTTCTTC,CASGLTNRGSYNEQFF
-,-,TRBV7-2,TRBJ2-2,TGTGCCAGCAACCTCAACTCGGGCGGGGAGCTGTTTTTT,CASNLNSGGELFF
once,TRBD1,TRBV28,TRBJ2-1,TGTGCCAGCTATGACAGGGCGGAGGAGCAGTTCTTC,CASYDRAEEQFF
-,-,TRBV15,TRBJ2-1,TGTGCCACCAGCCAGGGGGGAAGGGATGAGCAGTTCTTC,CATSQGGRDEQFF
-,-,TRBV4-1,TRBJ1-2,TGCGCCAGCAGCCACCCGATCCCGGGGACCGATCCTTATGGCTACACCTTC,CASSHPIPGTDPYGYTF
-,-,TRBV6-5,TRBJ2-7,TGTGCCAGCAGCTTCGGCTTCTCCTCCTACGAGCAGTACTTC,CASSFGFSSYEQYF
-,-,TRBV28,TRBJ1-2,TGTGCCAGCAGTTCCCCCCCGAACTCCCAATATTACACCTTC,CASSSPPNSQYYTF
-,-,TRBV29-1,TRBJ1-2,TGCAGCGTTTCATCCGGGAATAACTATGGCTACACCTTC,CSVSSGNNYGYTF
-,TRBD1,TRBV27,TRBJ1-2,TGTGCCAGCAGCCACTCCCCTCAGACAGGGATCTATGGCTACACCTTC,CASSHSPQTGIYGYTF
-,-,TRBV2,TRBJ1-1,TGTGCCAGCAGTGGAGGATTCCGGACGGGACAAACTGAAGCTTTCTTT,CASSGGFRTGQTEAFF
few,-,TRBV25-1,TRBJ2-1,TGTGCCAGCAGTGAGTACAATGAGCAGTTCTTC,CASSEYNEQFF
medium-sized,-,TRBV18,TRBJ1-2,TGTGCCAGCTCACCGGTAGGACAGCGGACTAACTATGGCTACACCTTC,CASSPVGQRTNYGYTF
-,-,TRBV5-4,TRBJ1-2,TGTGCCAGCAGCTTGGTGGAGGGGTCGGGCTACACCTTC,CASSLVEGSGYTF
-,-,TRBV7-8,TRBJ2-1,TGTGCCAGCAGCTTACCCCGTCTCCTGGGGGGAAATGAGCAGTTCTTC,CASSLPRLLGGNEQFF
-,TRBD1,TRBV14,TRBJ2-2,TGTGCCAGCAGCCTGGTGACAGGGGTGGACACCGGGGAGCTGTTTTTT,CASSLVTGVDTGELFF
once,TRBD2,TRBV19,TRBJ2-2,TGTGCCAGTAGTACAGGGACTAGCGTGGTCACCGGGGAGCTGTTTTTT,CASSTGTSVVTGELFF
few,-,TRBV19,TRBJ1-5,TGTGCCAGTAGTTTTCGGGGGAGGTCTTGGCAGCCCCAGCATTTT,CASSFRGRSWQPQHF
-,-,TRBV18,TRBJ2-4,TGTGCCAGCTCACCACAGGGATTTGGAAACATTCAGTACTTC,CASSPQGFGNIQYF
few,-,TRBV13,TRBJ1-2,TGTGCCAGCAGCTTAGGCAGGGGCTTTAACTATGGCTACACCTTC,CASSLGRGFNYGYTF
-,TRBD1,TRBV4-3,TRBJ2-5,TGCGCCAGCAGCCCTCCTTGGGACAGAAAGACCCAGTACTTC,CASSPPWDRKTQYF
-,TRBD1,TRBV19,TRBJ1-5,TGTGCCAGTAGGTCCGGGACAGCCTTCAATCAGCCCCAGCATTTT,CASRSGTAFNQPQHF
-,TRBD1,TRBV6-6,TRBJ1-2,TGTGCCAGTCACCCCCCCGGGACAGCTTATGGCTACACCTTC,CASHPPGTAYGYTF
few,-,TRBV29-1,TRBJ1-1,TGCAGCGTTCAGAACACTGAAGCTTTCTTT,CSVQNTEAFF
-,-,TRBV19,TRBJ2-5,TGTGCCAGTAGTATGACTCGTCAAGAGACCCAGTACTTC,CASSMTRQETQYF
-,-,TRBV9,TRBJ2-2,TGTGCCAGCAGCGTAGAAGATTGGGGGGAGCTGTTTTTT,CASSVEDWGELFF
-,-,TRBV15,TRBJ2-1,TGTGCCACCAGCAGAGATCTCGGGGACAATGAGCAGTTCTTC,CATSRDLGDNEQFF
-,-,TRBV7-2,TRBJ1-1,TGTGCCAGCAGCTTAGGCGTCAAGGGCACTGAAGCTTTCTTT,CASSLGVKGTEAFF
-,-,TRBV2,TRBJ2-1,TGTGCCAGCAGTGGCAGGAGCTCCTACAATGAGCAGTTCTTC,CASSGRSSYNEQFF
-,-,TRBV9,TRBJ2-3,TGTGCCAGCAGCGTAGAAGCAAGTGGCACAGATACGCAGTATTTT,CASSVEASGTDTQYF